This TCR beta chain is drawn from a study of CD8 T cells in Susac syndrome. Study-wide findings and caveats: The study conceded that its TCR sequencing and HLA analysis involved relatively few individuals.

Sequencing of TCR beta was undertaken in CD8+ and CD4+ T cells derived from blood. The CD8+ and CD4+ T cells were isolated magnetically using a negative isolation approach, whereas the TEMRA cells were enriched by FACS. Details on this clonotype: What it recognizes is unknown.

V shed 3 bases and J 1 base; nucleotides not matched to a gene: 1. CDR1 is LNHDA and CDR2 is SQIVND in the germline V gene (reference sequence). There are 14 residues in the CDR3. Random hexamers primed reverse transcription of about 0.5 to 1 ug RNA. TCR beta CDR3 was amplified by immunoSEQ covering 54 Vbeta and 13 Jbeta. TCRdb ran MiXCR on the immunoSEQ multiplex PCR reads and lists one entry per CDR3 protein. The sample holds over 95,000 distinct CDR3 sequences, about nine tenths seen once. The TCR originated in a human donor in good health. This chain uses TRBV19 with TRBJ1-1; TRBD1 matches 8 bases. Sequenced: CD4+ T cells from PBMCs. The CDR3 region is CASSMGQANTEAFF. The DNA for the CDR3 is TGTGCCAGTAGTATGGGACAGGCGAACACTGAAGCTTTCTTT.